This T cell receptor (beta chain) was identified during a study of shared clonotypes between healthy human individuals. It was CD45RO-negative cells, positively selected for CCR7, that made up naive CD8 cells, with terminally differentiated effector memory CD45RA+ cells excluded. CDR1 SGDLS and CDR2 YYNGEE come from the germline V gene. Trimming cost V 1 base and J 5 bases; bases outside gene matches: 16. The CDR3 length is 19 residues. Clones were read by immunoSEQ multiplex PCR, and TCRdb kept only the in-frame ones, dropping some. The data contain roughly 1,800,000 clones, about 95% of them singletons.

This chain joins TRBV9 and TRBJ2-5; TRBD2 matches at 11 bases. Sequences were obtained from naive CD8+ T cells sorted from blood. The TCR comes from a man between 18 and 35 years old in good health. The chain's CDR3 is CASSVRKTRSGRARETQYF. The CDR3 nucleotides are TGTGCCAGCAGCGTAAGAAAAACCCGTAGCGGGAGGGCCCGTGAGACCCAGTACTTC. The whole variable domain, filled in from reference TRBV9 and TRBJ2-5, reads DSGVTQTPKHLITATGQRVTLRCSPRSGDLSVYWYQQSLDQGLQFLIQYYNGEERAKGNILERFSAQQFPDLHSELNLSSLELGDSALYFCASSVRKTRSGRARETQYFGPGTRLLVL.